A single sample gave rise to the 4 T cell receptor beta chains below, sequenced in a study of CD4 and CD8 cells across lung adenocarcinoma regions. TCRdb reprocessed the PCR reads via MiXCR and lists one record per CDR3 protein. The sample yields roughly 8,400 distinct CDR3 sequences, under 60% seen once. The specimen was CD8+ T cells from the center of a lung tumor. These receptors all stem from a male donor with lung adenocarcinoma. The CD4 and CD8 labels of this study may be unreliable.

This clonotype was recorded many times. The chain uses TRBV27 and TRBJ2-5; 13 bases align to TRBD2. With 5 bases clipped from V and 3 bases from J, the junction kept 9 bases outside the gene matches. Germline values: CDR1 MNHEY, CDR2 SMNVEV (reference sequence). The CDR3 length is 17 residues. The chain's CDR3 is CASSPLYGTSGEETQYF. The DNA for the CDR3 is TGTGCCAGCAGTCCCCTTTACGGGACTAGCGGGGAAGAGACCCAGTACTTC.

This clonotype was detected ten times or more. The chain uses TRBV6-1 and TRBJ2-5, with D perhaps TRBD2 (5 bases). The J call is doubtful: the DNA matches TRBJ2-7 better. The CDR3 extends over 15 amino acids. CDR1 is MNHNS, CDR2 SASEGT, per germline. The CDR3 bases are TGTGCCAGCAGACCCGGGGTGTATCGGTCCTACGAGCAGTACTTC. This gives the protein CASRPGVYRSYEQYF.

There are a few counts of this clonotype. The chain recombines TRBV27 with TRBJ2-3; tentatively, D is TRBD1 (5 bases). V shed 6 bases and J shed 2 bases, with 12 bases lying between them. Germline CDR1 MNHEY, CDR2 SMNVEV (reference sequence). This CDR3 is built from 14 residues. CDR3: CASRFKGPTDTQYF. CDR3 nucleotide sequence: TGTGCCAGCAGGTTTAAGGGGCCCACAGATACGCAGTATTTT.

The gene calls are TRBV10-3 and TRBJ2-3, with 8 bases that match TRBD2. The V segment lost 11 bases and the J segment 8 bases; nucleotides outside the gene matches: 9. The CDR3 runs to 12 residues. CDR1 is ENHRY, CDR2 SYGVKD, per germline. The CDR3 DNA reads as TGTGCCTCCGGGACTAGATCTGGTACGCAGTATTTT. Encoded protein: CASGTRSGTQYF.